The 16 T cell receptor beta chains in this list originate from one sample, sequenced in a study of blood T cell repertoires in COVID-19. Sequencing used immunoSEQ multiplex PCR; TCRdb keeps in-frame clones, though not all of them. Counted here are about 160,000 clones, about 88% occurring once; the ten biggest clones make up 18%. Material: peripheral blood. The receptors derive from a man between 60 and 75 years old with active or convalescent COVID-19.

This chain joins TRBV5-8 and TRBJ2-1; no clear D. Trimming pared 7 bases from V and 4 bases from J, leaving 6 bases between. CDR3 length equals 11 residues. Germline loops: CDR1 SGHTS, CDR2 YDEGEE. The CDR3 reads CASLYYNEQFF. The DNA of the CDR3 is TGTGCCAGCCTTTATTACAATGAGCAGTTCTTC.

This clone was counted only a few times. The chain joins TRBV6-6 to TRBJ1-6; D perhaps matches TRBD1 (5 bases). Germline-derived CDR1 and CDR2 are MNHNY and SVGAGI (reference sequence). The CDR3 length is 14 residues. V was cut by 7 bases and J by 7 bases, with 14 bases left in between. As DNA, the CDR3 is TGTGCCAGCAAATTAGACGGGGGAAATTCACCCCTCCACTTT. It specifies CASKLDGGNSPLHF.

The chain uses TRBV7-7 and TRBJ2-7; possible D gene TRBD1, 6 bases. V was cut by 1 base and J by 6 bases, with 10 bases left in between. CDR1 SSHAT and CDR2 FNYEAQ come from the germline V gene (reference sequence). The CDR3 contains 13 residues. CDR3 protein: CASSLEQGGEQYF. The CDR3 nucleotides read TGTGCCAGCAGCTTAGAACAGGGCGGCGAGCAGTACTTC.

This chain's CDR3 is CASSPPGLAGVNEQFF. CDR3 bases: TGTGCCAGCAGCCCTCCGGGTCTAGCGGGAGTAAATGAGCAGTTCTTC. This chain connects TRBV7-9 to TRBJ2-1; 10 bases fit TRBD2. V trimming: 5 bases; J trimming: 7 bases; junction bases outside the gene matches: 11. Germline V gives CDR1 SEHNR, CDR2 FQNEAQ (reference sequence). This CDR3 has 16 residues.

The chain combines TRBV21-1 with TRBJ2-7; the table assigns TRBD1, which was not confirmed against the DNA. TRBV21-1 is classified as a pseudogene. This CDR3 comprises 16 residues. CDR3 in amino acids: CASSKGQGVFHYEQYF. CDR3 coding DNA: TGTGCCAGCAGCAAAGGACAGGGGGTCTTCCACTACGAGCAGTACTTC.

The chain combines TRBV9 with TRBJ2-7; 9 bases are a match to TRBD2. The CDR3 has 18 residues. The junction had 14 bases not matched to a gene; V was cut back by 4 bases and J by 0 bases. Germline CDR1 SGDLS, CDR2 YYNGEE. This CDR3 reads CASSPTANSGRSSYEQYF. DNA for the CDR3: TGTGCCAGCAGCCCCACCGCCAATAGCGGGAGAAGCTCCTACGAGCAGTACTTC.

The chain carries TRBV11-2 and TRBJ1-1; no clear D gene. The CDR3 covers 14 residues. Deletions cut 5 bases from V and 4 bases from J, with 14 bases between. Germline V lookup: CDR1 SGHAT, CDR2 FQNNGV. The DNA of the CDR3 is TGTGCCAGCAGCCCCGTTCGCGGGCCCACTGAAGCTTTCTTT. This codes for CASSPVRGPTEAFF.

The chain has TRBV6-5 and TRBJ2-3; D may be TRBD2 (7 bases). V lost 5 bases to trimming and J lost 4 bases, with 10 bases between them. The CDR3 sequence is 13 residues long. Germline V lookup: CDR1 MNHEY, CDR2 SVGAGI. CDR3 protein: CASSRGAADTQYF. CDR3 DNA: TGTGCCAGCAGTCGGGGGGCGGCAGATACGCAGTATTTT.

The chain recombines TRBV10-1 with TRBJ1-1, with D tentatively TRBD1 (6 bases). This CDR3 contains 16 residues. Trimming removed 0 bases from V and 4 bases from J, with 15 bases in between. In germline, CDR1 is WNHNN, CDR2 SYGVQD (reference sequence). The CDR3: CASSESNRAGLTEAFF. The CDR3 region has the DNA TGCGCCAGCAGTGAGTCGAACAGGGCAGGGCTCACTGAAGCTTTCTTT.

This clone was recorded only once. The chain employs TRBV7-6 and TRBJ2-7; D gene uncertain. Trimming pared 0 bases from V and 3 bases from J, leaving 9 bases between. CDR1 and CDR2 from the germline V gene are SGHVS and FNYEAQ. The CDR3 consists of 14 residues. The CDR3 nucleotides read TGTGCCAGCAGCTTAGCGCTCCGGAGCTACGAGCAGTACTTC. Encoded protein: CASSLALRSYEQYF.

The CDR3, as DNA: TGTGCCAGCAGCCAGGTCGGGACTAGTCGAACTGGGGCCAACGTCCTGACTTTC. Amino acids: CASSQVGTSRTGANVLTF. The rearrangement links TRBV3-1 (or the pseudogene TRBV3-2) to TRBJ2-6; 8 bases line up with TRBD2. The CDR3 extends over 18 amino acids. CDR1 and CDR2 from the germline V gene are LGHDT and YNNKEL (reference sequence). V lost 3 bases, J lost 2 bases, and 9 bases stayed unmatched.

CDR3 sequence: CATSGGGGAREQFF. The CDR3 DNA follows: TGTGCCACCAGTGGGGGCGGGGGGGCGCGTGAGCAGTTCTTC. V usage is TRBV24-1 and J usage is TRBJ2-1, with 9 bases fitting TRBD2. The trim removed 5 bases at V and 9 bases at J, leaving 7 bases unmatched. CDR3 size: 14 residues. Per the germline V gene, CDR1 is KGHDR and CDR2 is SFDVKD.

This clone is a singleton in its sample. The genes are TRBV6-2 or TRBV6-3 and TRBJ1-2, with 11 bases fitting TRBD1. The CDR3 sequence is 15 residues long. CDR1 and CDR2 from the germline V gene are MNHEY and SVGEGT. V dropped 4 bases and J dropped 3; count of bases not matched to a gene: 4. CDR3: CASSSAGQGDYGYTF. The CDR3 DNA reads as TGTGCCAGCAGTTCTGCGGGACAGGGGGACTATGGCTACACCTTC.

The chain has TRBV7-6 and TRBJ1-3; D is uncertain. Germline lookup yields CDR1 SGHVS and CDR2 FNYEAQ. The CDR3 has 16 amino acids. V was trimmed by 1 base and J by 0 bases, leaving 10 bases between them. DNA of the CDR3: TGTGCCAGCAGCTTAGGACCCGGGTCCTCTGGAAACACCATATATTTT. Encoded protein: CASSLGPGSSGNTIYF. Looking up the rest from reference TRBV7-6 and TRBJ1-3 gives the full variable domain: GAGVSQSPRYKVTKRGQDVALRCDPISGHVSLYWYRQALGQGPEFLTYFNYEAQQDKSGLPNDRFSAERPEGSISTLTIQRTEQRDSAMYRCASSLGPGSSGNTIYFGEGSWLTVV.

The chain links TRBV18 to TRBJ1-1; the D is unclear. Looked up from germline, CDR1 is KGHSH and CDR2 is LQKENI. V dropped 1 base and J dropped 0 bases, with 18 bases sitting between them. The CDR3 consists of 18 residues. CDR3 sequence (DNA): TGTGCCAGCTCACCACGTACAGATCCGGTCTCAATGAACACTGAAGCTTTCTTT. Translated: CASSPRTDPVSMNTEAFF.

V is TRBV5-1 and J is TRBJ1-2; TRBD1 matches 9 bases. The V and J ends lost 4 bases and 8 bases, in that order; junction bases with no gene match: 9. The V gene's germline CDR1 is SGHRS and CDR2 YFSETQ. The CDR3 has 14 residues. CDR3 coding DNA: TGCGCCAGCAGCCTCGGGACAGGGTTTTGGGGCTACACCTTC. It is translated as CASSLGTGFWGYTF.